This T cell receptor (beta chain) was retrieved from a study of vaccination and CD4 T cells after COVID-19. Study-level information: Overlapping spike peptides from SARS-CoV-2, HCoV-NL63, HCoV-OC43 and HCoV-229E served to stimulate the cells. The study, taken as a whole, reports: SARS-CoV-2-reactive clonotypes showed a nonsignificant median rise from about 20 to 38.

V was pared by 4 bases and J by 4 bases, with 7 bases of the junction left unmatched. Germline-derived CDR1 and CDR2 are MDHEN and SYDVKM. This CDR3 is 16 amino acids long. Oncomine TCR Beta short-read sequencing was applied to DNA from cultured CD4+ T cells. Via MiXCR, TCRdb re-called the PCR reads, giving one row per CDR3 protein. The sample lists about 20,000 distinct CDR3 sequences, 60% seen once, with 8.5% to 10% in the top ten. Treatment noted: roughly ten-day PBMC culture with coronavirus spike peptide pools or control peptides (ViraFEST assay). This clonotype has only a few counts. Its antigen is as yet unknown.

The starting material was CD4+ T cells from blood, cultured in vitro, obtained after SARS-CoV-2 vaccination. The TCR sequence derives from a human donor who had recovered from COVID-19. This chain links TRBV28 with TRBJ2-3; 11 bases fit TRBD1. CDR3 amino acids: CASSSGGQGVADTQYF. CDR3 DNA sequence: TGTGCCAGCAGTTCAGGGGGACAGGGGGTAGCAGATACGCAGTATTTT.